This T cell receptor beta chain was obtained from a study of beta chain features in type 1 diabetes. Study summary: Investigators examined nearly 110,000,000 sorted cells across all samples.

Study findings and constraints: Moderate but significant shortening of TCRB CDR3s was recorded in all four CD4+ subsets from Type 1 diabetes patients.

Trimming stripped 7 bases from V and 0 bases from J, with 12 bases between. Germline CDR1 and CDR2: ENHRY and SYGVKD. The CDR3 covers 15 residues. This clone was picked up a small number of times. Its antigen is currently unknown. The whole isolated RNA underwent reverse transcription, so sequencing captured expressed TCRB transcripts. TCRdb keeps only in-frame clones here, not all; method: immunoSEQ multiplex PCR. There are 630,000 or so clones in the sample; roughly an eighth occur only once, and 0.035% to 0.045% lies in the top ten. The rearrangement uses TRBV10-3 and TRBJ1-4, with D possibly being TRBD1 (6 bases). This receptor was identified in a man between 18 and 35 years old with type 1 diabetes. The sample was naive CD4+ T cells from blood. The CDR3 coding sequence is TGTGCCATCACTGGACAGAACGCAACTAATGAAAAACTGTTTTTT. This translates into CAITGQNATNEKLFF.